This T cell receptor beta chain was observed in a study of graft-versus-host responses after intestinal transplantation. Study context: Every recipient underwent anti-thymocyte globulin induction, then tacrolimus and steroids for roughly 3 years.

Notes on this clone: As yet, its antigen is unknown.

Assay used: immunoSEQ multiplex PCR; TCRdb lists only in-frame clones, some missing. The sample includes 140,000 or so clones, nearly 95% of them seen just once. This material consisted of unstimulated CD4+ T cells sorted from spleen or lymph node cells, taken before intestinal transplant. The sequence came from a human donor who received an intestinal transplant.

CDR3: CASSVGSNGQQGLSYEQYF. The CDR3 nucleotides read TGTGCCAGCAGCGTAGGTTCCAATGGCCAACAGGGACTGTCCTACGAGCAGTACTTC. The chain employs TRBV9 and TRBJ2-5; D possibly uses TRBD1 or TRBD2 (6 bases each). The J call may not be correct, given that the DNA end is closer to TRBJ2-7. The CDR3 sequence is 19 residues long. The germline CDR1 and CDR2 sequences are SGDLS and YYNGEE.